Listed here are 32 T cell receptor beta chains from one sample, sequenced in a study of early stage breast cancer tumors. The protocol was immunoSEQ multiplex PCR, while the TCRdb copy is restricted to in-frame clones and leaves out a portion. Here the sample spans tens of thousands of clones, just under 75% being singletons. Sequencing was carried out using blood. The receptor set was obtained from a person in their 40s with breast cancer.

A few counts support this clone. The rearrangement joins TRBV7-6 to TRBJ1-1; D perhaps matches TRBD1 (5 bases). The ends were cut back, 4 bases at V and 4 bases at J, with 22 bases in the middle. In germline, CDR1 is SGHVS, CDR2 FNYEAQ. The CDR3 runs 17 residues. This CDR3 reads CASSSSPSRGDGTEAFF. CDR3 coding DNA: TGTGCCAGCAGCTCTAGTCCCTCAAGGGGTGACGGCACTGAAGCTTTCTTT.

This rearrangement joins TRBV28 to TRBJ2-1; 10 bases align to TRBD1. Germline V gene data show CDR1 as MDHEN and CDR2 as SYDVKM. The length of the CDR3 is 16 residues. Trimming removed 6 bases from V and 7 bases from J; junction bases left unmatched: 12. This CDR3 is CASSRSPGQGMNEQFF. CDR3 DNA: TGTGCCAGCAGCCGATCGCCGGGACAGGGGATGAATGAGCAGTTCTTC.

V and J are TRBV20-1 and TRBJ1-2, with D unresolved. Looked up from germline, CDR1 is DFQATT and CDR2 is SNEGSKA (reference sequence). The CDR3 covers 11 residues. CDR3 coding DNA: TGCATTGGGCCTTTGGCGTATGGCTACACCTTC. Translating gives CIGPLAYGYTF.

In DNA form, the CDR3 reads TGTGCCAGCAGGATCCAGTGGGGGACTGAAGCTTTCTTT. It yields the protein CASRIQWGTEAFF. The V gene is TRBV2, the J gene TRBJ1-1, with D perhaps TRBD1 (5 bases). The CDR3 totals 13 residues. CDR1 is SNHLY and CDR2 is FYNNEI in the germline V gene. V was trimmed by 6 bases and J by 5 bases, leaving 13 bases between them.

V gene TRBV6-5 combines with J gene TRBJ1-5, with D unresolved. The V end lost 0 bases, the J end lost 7 bases, and 13 bases lay between the germline ends. This CDR3 is built from 15 residues. Germline CDR1 and CDR2: MNHEY and SVGAGI. The CDR3 protein is CASSYSAEGGQPQHF. For the CDR3, the DNA is TGTGCCAGCAGTTACTCGGCGGAGGGCGGACAGCCCCAGCATTTT.

Only a few counts were recorded for this clone. V usage is TRBV30 and J usage is TRBJ1-1; possible D gene TRBD1, 6 bases. The germline gives CDR1 GTSNPN, CDR2 SVGIG (reference sequence). The CDR3 totals 12 residues. The V end lost 5 bases, the J end lost 0 bases, and 7 bases lay between the germline ends. CDR3 region: CAWGQMNTEAFF. The DNA of the CDR3 is TGTGCCTGGGGACAGATGAACACTGAAGCTTTCTTT. Using reference TRBV30 and TRBJ1-1 for the parts outside the CDR3, the full variable domain is SQTIHQWPATLVQPVGSPLSLECTVEGTSNPNLYWYRQAAGRGLQLLFYSVGIGQISSEVPQNLSASRPQDRQFILSSKKLLLSDSGFYLCAWGQMNTEAFFGQGTRLTVV.

The V and J genes are TRBV23-1 and TRBJ2-7; D is perhaps TRBD2 (6 bases). TRBV23-1 is classed as an ORF, of uncertain function. The germline V and J ends were trimmed by 11 bases and 4 bases, with 15 bases remaining between them. The CDR3 is made up of 12 amino acids. CDR3 sequence reads: CAVRRVGYEQYF. The DNA for the CDR3 is TGCGCCGTTCGGAGGGTCGGATACGAGCAGTACTTC.

The chain links TRBV5-1 to TRBJ2-7; 11 bases match TRBD1. The CDR3 has 14 residues. Germline V gene sequence: CDR1 SGHRS, CDR2 YFSETQ. V dropped 7 bases and J dropped 6; count of bases not matched to a gene: 9. The CDR3 region has the DNA TGCGCCAGCTGGAGGGGACAGGGGGTACTCGAGCAGTACTTC. Translated, it gives CASWRGQGVLEQYF.

This CDR3 is CASTRGDSNYGYTF. The CDR3 nucleotides are TGTGCCAGTACTCGGGGGGACAGCAACTATGGCTACACCTTC. This chain connects TRBV19 to TRBJ1-2; 7 bases fit TRBD1. V lost 7 bases, J lost 2 bases, and 7 bases stayed unmatched. The CDR3 has 14 amino acids. CDR1 is LNHDA, CDR2 SQIVND, per germline (reference sequence).

The rearrangement uses TRBV30 and TRBJ2-3; D uncertain. This CDR3 comprises 15 residues. Germline V gene lookup returns CDR1 GTSNPN and CDR2 SVGIG (reference sequence). The V end was cut by 0 bases, the J end by 0 bases, with 10 bases between. CDR3: CAWSVDAESTDTQYF. The CDR3 DNA is TGTGCCTGGAGTGTTGATGCGGAAAGCACAGATACGCAGTATTTT.

V gene TRBV9 combines with J gene TRBJ2-1; 8 bases fit TRBD2. The V segment lost 1 base and the J segment 2 bases; nucleotides outside the gene matches: 2. The CDR3 consists of 15 residues. The germline V gene has CDR1 SGDLS and CDR2 YYNGEE. The CDR3 nucleotides read TGTGCCAGCAGCGTAACTAGCGGACCCTACAATGAGCAGTTCTTC. Translated: CASSVTSGPYNEQFF.

The chain couples TRBV4-2 to TRBJ2-1, with D perhaps TRBD1 or TRBD2 (5 bases each). Looked up from germline, CDR1 is LGHNA and CDR2 is YNFKEQ. With 3 bases removed from V and 7 bases from J, the gap between germline ends came to 19 bases. This CDR3 region has 16 residues. CDR3 amino acids: CASSQTQRRGVNEQFF. CDR3 sequence (DNA): TGTGCCAGCAGCCAGACCCAGCGCCGAGGGGTAAATGAGCAGTTCTTC.

The V gene is TRBV2, the J gene TRBJ2-1, with 14 nucleotides matching TRBD2. Germline-derived CDR1 and CDR2 are SNHLY and FYNNEI. The junction had 15 bases not matched to a gene; V was cut back by 8 bases and J by 12 bases. CDR3 length: 16 amino acids. CDR3 amino acids: CASGVMAGLAGVSQFF. The DNA for the CDR3 is TGTGCCAGCGGTGTGATGGCGGGACTAGCGGGAGTGTCGCAGTTCTTC.

This clone was detected a few times. This chain links TRBV4-1 with TRBJ2-2, with 8 bases that match TRBD1. V shed 4 bases and J 7 bases; nucleotides not matched to a gene: 8. The CDR3 runs 15 residues. The germline gives CDR1 MGHRA, CDR2 YSYEKL. Written as DNA, the CDR3 is TGCGCCAGCAGCCTAGAGGACAGGGCGGTCGGGGAGCTGTTTTTT. Protein product: CASSLEDRAVGELFF.

V is TRBV7-9 and J is TRBJ2-1; D possibly corresponds to TRBD1 (6 bases). The CDR3 sequence is 14 residues long. CDR1 is SEHNR and CDR2 is FQNEAQ in the germline V gene (reference sequence). The ends were cut back, 5 bases at V and 8 bases at J, with 16 bases in the middle. The CDR3 DNA reads TGTGCCAGCAGCCTAGGAACAACAGGGTATGAGCAGTTCTTC. Amino acids: CASSLGTTGYEQFF.

The table lists this clone with a count of one. The CDR3 sequence is CASSRGTSGSQYNEQFF. In DNA, the CDR3 is TGTGCCAGCAGCAGAGGGACTAGCGGGAGCCAATACAATGAGCAGTTCTTC. V is TRBV7-2 and J is TRBJ2-1; TRBD2 matches at 14 bases. This CDR3 is 17 amino acids long. With 5 bases clipped from V and 4 bases from J, the junction kept 7 bases outside the gene matches. Germline CDR1 is SGHTA and CDR2 is FQGNSA.

J is TRBJ2-1 and V is TRBV5-4; TRBD2 matches at 8 bases. The V and J ends lost 0 bases and 6 bases, in that order; junction bases with no gene match: 8. Germline CDR1 reads SGHNT; CDR2 reads YYREEE (reference sequence). The CDR3 has 16 residues. CDR3: CASSLGTSRGINEQFF. The CDR3 coding sequence is TGTGCCAGCAGCTTGGGGACTAGCCGGGGTATCAATGAGCAGTTCTTC. The full variable domain, with the rest looked up from reference TRBV5-4 and TRBJ2-1, is ETGVTQSPTHLIKTRGQQVTLRCSSQSGHNTVSWYQQALGQGPQFIFQYYREEENGRGNFPPRFSGLQFPNYSSELNVNALELDDSALYLCASSLGTSRGINEQFFGPGTRLTVL.

The chain carries TRBV18 and TRBJ2-1; D is ambiguous. The V end was cut by 0 bases, the J end by 5 bases, with 14 bases between. The germline gives CDR1 KGHSH, CDR2 LQKENI. The CDR3 loop spans 16 amino acids. The DNA for the CDR3 is TGTGCCAGCTCACCACCTAACTGGGAAGCTAACAATGAGCAGTTCTTC. Protein sequence: CASSPPNWEANNEQFF.

The chain combines TRBV19 with TRBJ2-5, with TRBD2 identical over 12 bases. V lost 5 bases to trimming and J lost 1 base; unmatched junction nucleotides: 5. The CDR3 runs 16 residues. The V gene's germline CDR1 is LNHDA and CDR2 SQIVND (reference sequence). CDR3 sequence: CASSALAGGGQETQYF. CDR3 nucleotides: TGTGCCAGTAGTGCGCTAGCGGGAGGGGGCCAAGAGACCCAGTACTTC.

This clone appeared once. The V gene is TRBV29-1, the J gene TRBJ2-3, with a possible D match to TRBD1 (6 bases). Germline V CDR1 and CDR2: SQVTM, ANQGSEA. Trimming took off 6 bases at V and 0 bases at J, with 10 bases between the two ends. The CDR3 has 13 amino acids. CDR3 nucleotide sequence: TGCAGCGTCCCGGGACAAAGCACAGATACGCAGTATTTT. It translates to CSVPGQSTDTQYF.

The chain employs TRBV30 and TRBJ1-4; D gene unclear. Germline CDR1 is GTSNPN and CDR2 is SVGIG (reference sequence). The CDR3 is made up of 12 amino acids. Trimming cost V 4 bases and J 5 bases, with 8 bases left between them. CDR3 protein: CAWTGGNEKLFF. The CDR3 region has the DNA TGTGCCTGGACGGGAGGAAATGAAAAACTGTTTTTT.

This clone was observed a single time. The chain links TRBV1 to TRBJ1-1. TRBV1 corresponds to a pseudogene. This CDR3 has 16 amino acids. This CDR3 is CTSSQETGGGYTEAFF. The CDR3 coding sequence is TGCACCAGCAGCCAAGAAACGGGGGGGGGTTACACTGAAGCTTTCTTT.

This chain links TRBV2 with TRBJ2-5; tentatively, D is TRBD2 (5 bases). The V gene's germline CDR1 is SNHLY and CDR2 FYNNEI. V lost 4 bases to trimming and J lost 5 bases, with 14 bases between them. The CDR3 length is 14 residues. CDR3: CASSATTSGETQYF. The CDR3 DNA reads TGTGCCAGCAGTGCAACTACTAGTGGGGAGACCCAGTACTTC.

The chain uses TRBV12-2 and TRBJ1-2; the table names TRBD1, a call not compared with the DNA. TRBV12-2 is deemed a pseudogene. The CDR3 loop spans 12 amino acids. The CDR3 DNA reads as TGTGCAAGTCGCGAGACAGGGGATCGGAGAACCTTC. Amino acid sequence: CASRETGDRRTF.

The chain uses TRBV2 and TRBJ2-1; TRBD2 matches at 11 bases. Germline values: CDR1 SNHLY, CDR2 FYNNEI. The V gene end was trimmed by 6 bases and the J gene end by 3 bases; junction bases not matched to a gene: 4. The CDR3 is 15 residues long. DNA for the CDR3: TGTGCCAGCAGGCGACTAGCGGGGATCTACAATGAGCAGTTCTTC. Its protein product is CASRRLAGIYNEQFF. Variable domain in full (rest from reference TRBV2 and TRBJ2-1): EPEVTQTPSHQVTQMGQEVILRCVPISNHLYFYWYRQILGQKVEFLVSFYNNEISEKSEIFDDQFSVERPDGSNFTLKIRSTKLEDSAMYFCASRRLAGIYNEQFFGPGTRLTVL.

The rearrangement joins TRBV19 to TRBJ2-3, with 7 bases lining up with TRBD1. With V trimmed by 5 bases and J by 3 bases, 8 bases remained unmatched. Looked up from germline, CDR1 is LNHDA and CDR2 is SQIVND (reference sequence). The CDR3 totals 15 residues. The CDR3: CASSSRDSTTDTQYF. The CDR3, as DNA: TGTGCCAGTAGTTCCCGGGACAGCACTACAGATACGCAGTATTTT.

V usage is TRBV7-9 and J usage is TRBJ2-2; 11 nucleotides align to TRBD2. Germline assignment: CDR1 SEHNR and CDR2 FQNEAQ (reference sequence). The length of the CDR3 is 17 residues. V lost 2 bases, J lost 7 bases, and 9 bases stayed unmatched. The CDR3 DNA reads as TGTGCCAGCAGCTTAAGATTAACTAGCGGGGGAAGCGGGGAGCTGTTTTTT. Translation: CASSLRLTSGGSGELFF.

The V gene is TRBV6-4, the J gene TRBJ2-1; 7 bases are a match to TRBD2. CDR1 and CDR2 from the germline V gene are MRHNA and SNTAGT. CDR3 length equals 16 residues. V trimming: 3 bases; J trimming: 6 bases; junction bases outside the gene matches: 11. CDR3 DNA sequence: TGTGCCAGCAGTGATTTCGCGGGAGAAGAGATCAATGAGCAGTTCTTC. Its protein product is CASSDFAGEEINEQFF.

This clone was observed a handful of times. The genes are TRBV19 and TRBJ1-1, with unresolved D. V lost 5 bases, J lost 2 bases, and 12 bases lay in between. The CDR3 has 14 amino acids. CDR1 and CDR2 from the germline V gene are LNHDA and SQIVND (reference sequence). DNA of the CDR3: TGTGCCAGTAGTCCAAGGTCCAGCAACACTGAAGCTTTCTTT. It is translated as CASSPRSSNTEAFF.

The CDR3: CASSVAWDNSYEQYF. The CDR3 DNA reads TGTGCCAGCAGCGTAGCATGGGACAACTCCTACGAGCAGTACTTC. The rearrangement links TRBV9 to TRBJ2-7; a possible D gene is TRBD1 (6 bases). Germline assignment: CDR1 SGDLS and CDR2 YYNGEE. V was clipped by 0 bases and J by 0 bases, with 10 bases between them. The CDR3 extends over 15 amino acids.

The rearrangement uses TRBV6-1 and TRBJ1-2; D not certain. CDR1 is MNHNS, CDR2 SASEGT, per germline. Trimming pared 3 bases from V and 8 bases from J, leaving 7 bases between. The CDR3 length is 11 residues. The CDR3 DNA is TGTGCCAGCAGTGACCCGGACGGCTACACCTTC. This gives the protein CASSDPDGYTF.

The CDR3 bases are TGTGCCAGCAGCGTAGACGGGAGGGCATCCGGGGAGCTGTTTTTT. As protein: CASSVDGRASGELFF. The chain recombines TRBV9 with TRBJ2-2, with TRBD2 matching over 8 bases. The V segment lost 0 bases and the J segment 6 bases; nucleotides outside the gene matches: 4. Germline lookup yields CDR1 SGDLS and CDR2 YYNGEE. CDR3 length: 15 amino acids.